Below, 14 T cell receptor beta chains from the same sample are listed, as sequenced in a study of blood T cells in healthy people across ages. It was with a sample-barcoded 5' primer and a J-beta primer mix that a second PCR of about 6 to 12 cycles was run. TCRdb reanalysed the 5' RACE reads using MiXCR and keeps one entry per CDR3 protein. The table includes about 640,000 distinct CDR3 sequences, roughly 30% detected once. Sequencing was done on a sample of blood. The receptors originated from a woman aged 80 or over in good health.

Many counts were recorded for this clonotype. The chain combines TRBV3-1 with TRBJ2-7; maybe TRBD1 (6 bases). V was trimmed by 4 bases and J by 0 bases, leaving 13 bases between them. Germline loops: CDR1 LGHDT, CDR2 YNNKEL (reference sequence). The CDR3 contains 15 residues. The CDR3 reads CASSPEQGRSYEQYF. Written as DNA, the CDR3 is TGTGCCAGCAGCCCCGAACAGGGCCGCTCCTACGAGCAGTACTTC.

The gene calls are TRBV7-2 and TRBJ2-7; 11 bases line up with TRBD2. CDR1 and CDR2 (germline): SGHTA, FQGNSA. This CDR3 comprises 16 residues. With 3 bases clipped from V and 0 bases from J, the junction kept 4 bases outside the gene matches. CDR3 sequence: CASSFLAGGLSYEQYF. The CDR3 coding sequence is TGTGCCAGCAGCTTTCTAGCGGGAGGTCTCTCCTACGAGCAGTACTTC.

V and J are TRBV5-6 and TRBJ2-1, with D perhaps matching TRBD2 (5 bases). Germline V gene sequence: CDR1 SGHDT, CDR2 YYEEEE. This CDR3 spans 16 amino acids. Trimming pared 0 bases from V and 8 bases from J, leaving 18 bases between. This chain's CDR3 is CASSLVDYRAGHEQFF. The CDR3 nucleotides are TGTGCCAGCAGCTTGGTTGACTACCGGGCGGGCCATGAGCAGTTCTTC. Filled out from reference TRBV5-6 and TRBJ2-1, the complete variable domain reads DAGVTQSPTHLIKTRGQQVTLRCSPKSGHDTVSWYQQALGQGPQFIFQYYEEEERQRGNFPDRFSGHQFPNYSSELNVNALLLGDSALYLCASSLVDYRAGHEQFFGPGTRLTVL.

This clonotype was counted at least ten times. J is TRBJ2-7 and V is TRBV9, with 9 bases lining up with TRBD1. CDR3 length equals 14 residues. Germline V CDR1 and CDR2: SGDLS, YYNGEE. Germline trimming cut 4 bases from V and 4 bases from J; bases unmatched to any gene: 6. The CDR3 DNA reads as TGTGCCAGCAGCCCCTGGGACAGGGCTTACGAGCAGTACTTC. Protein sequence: CASSPWDRAYEQYF.

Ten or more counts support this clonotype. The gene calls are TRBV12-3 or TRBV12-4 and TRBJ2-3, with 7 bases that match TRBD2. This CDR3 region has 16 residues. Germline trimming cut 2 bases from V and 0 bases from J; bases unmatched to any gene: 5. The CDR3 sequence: CASSLRGDRSTDTQYF. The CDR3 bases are TGTGCCAGCAGTTTACGGGGGGACCGTAGCACAGATACGCAGTATTTT.

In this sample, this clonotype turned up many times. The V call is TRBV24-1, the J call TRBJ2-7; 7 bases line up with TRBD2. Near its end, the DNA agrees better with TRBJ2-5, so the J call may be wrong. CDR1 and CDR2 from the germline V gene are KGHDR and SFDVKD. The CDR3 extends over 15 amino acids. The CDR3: CATSDPGLGRGTQYF. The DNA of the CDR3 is TGTGCCACCAGTGACCCTGGACTAGGAAGGGGGACCCAGTACTTC.

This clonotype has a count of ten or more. The CDR3, as DNA: TGCAGCGCCAGCGTTGGGGTGGAGACCCAGTACTTC. The encoded protein is CSASVGVETQYF. The chain joins TRBV29-1 to TRBJ2-5; D not resolved. CDR1 is SQVTM and CDR2 is ANQGSEA in the germline V gene. The CDR3 length is 12 residues. V was clipped by 7 bases and J by 5 bases, with 14 bases between them.

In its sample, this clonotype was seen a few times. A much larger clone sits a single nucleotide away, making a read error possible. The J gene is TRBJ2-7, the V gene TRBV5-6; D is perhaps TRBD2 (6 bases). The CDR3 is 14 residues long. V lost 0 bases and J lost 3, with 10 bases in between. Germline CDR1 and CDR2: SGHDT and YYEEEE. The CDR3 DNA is TGTGCCAGCAGCTTGGGAGGGGACTGCTACGAGCAGTACTTC. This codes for CASSLGGDCYEQYF.

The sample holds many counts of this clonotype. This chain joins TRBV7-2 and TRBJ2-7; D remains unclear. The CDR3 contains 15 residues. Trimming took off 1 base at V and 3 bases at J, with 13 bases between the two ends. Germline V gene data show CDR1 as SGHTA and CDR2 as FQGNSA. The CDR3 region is CASSLGSGKNYEQYF. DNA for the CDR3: TGTGCCAGCAGCTTAGGATCCGGAAAGAACTACGAGCAGTACTTC.

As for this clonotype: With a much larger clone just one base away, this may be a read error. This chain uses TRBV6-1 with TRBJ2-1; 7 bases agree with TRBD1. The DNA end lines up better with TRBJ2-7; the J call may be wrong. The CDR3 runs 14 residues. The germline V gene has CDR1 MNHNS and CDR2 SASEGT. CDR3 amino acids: CASRGDSRYNEQYF. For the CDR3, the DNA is TGTGCCAGCAGGGGGGACAGTCGCTACAATGAGCAGTACTTC.

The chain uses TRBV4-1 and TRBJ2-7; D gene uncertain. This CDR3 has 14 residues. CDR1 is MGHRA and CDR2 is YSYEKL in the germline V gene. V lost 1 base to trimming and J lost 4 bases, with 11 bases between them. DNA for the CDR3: TGCGCCAGCAGCCAAGGGTCCGGCCTATACGAGCAGTACTTC. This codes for CASSQGSGLYEQYF.

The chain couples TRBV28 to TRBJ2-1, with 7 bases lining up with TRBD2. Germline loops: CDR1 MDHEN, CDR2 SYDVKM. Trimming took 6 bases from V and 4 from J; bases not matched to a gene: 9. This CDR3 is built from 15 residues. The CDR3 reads CASRGGGGAYNEQFF. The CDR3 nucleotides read TGTGCCAGCAGGGGGGGGGGAGGAGCGTACAATGAGCAGTTCTTC.

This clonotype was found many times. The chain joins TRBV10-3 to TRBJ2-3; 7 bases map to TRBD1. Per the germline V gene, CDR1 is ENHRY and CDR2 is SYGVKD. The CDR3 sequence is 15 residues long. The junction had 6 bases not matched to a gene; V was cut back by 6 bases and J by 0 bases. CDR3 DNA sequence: TGTGCCATCAGCCTGGGACAGTCTAGCACAGATACGCAGTATTTT. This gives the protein CAISLGQSSTDTQYF.

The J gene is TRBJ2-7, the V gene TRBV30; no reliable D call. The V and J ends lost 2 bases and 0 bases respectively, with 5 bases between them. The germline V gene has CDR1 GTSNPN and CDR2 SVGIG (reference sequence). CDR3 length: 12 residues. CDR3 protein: CAWSFISYEQYF. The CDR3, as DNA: TGTGCCTGGAGTTTCATCTCCTACGAGCAGTACTTC.